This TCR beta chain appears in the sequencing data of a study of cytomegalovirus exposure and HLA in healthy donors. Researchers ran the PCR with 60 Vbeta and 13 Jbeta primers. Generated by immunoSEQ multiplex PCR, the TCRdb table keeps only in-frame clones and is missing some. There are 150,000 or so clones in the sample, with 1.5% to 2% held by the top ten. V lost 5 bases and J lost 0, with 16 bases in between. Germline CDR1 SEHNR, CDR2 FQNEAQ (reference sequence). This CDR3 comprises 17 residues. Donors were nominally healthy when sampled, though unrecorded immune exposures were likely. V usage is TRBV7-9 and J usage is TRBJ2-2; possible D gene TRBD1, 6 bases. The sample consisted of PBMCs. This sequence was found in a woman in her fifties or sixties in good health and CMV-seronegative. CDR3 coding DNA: TGTGCCAGCAGCGCCGGCGCCGGGACAACGAACACCGGGGAGCTGTTTTTT. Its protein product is CASSAGAGTTNTGELFF.